The 19 T cell receptor beta chains below all came from one sample that was sequenced in a study of T cell repertoires in cytomegalovirus infection. TCRdb recomputed calls from the reads with MiXCR, one row per CDR3 protein. Among over 45,000 distinct CDR3 sequences listed, roughly 20% were seen once. No antigen is known for these receptors. The source was CD8+ T cells from cultured PBMCs, collected from culture after CMV antigen stimulation. The receptor source for this set is a human donor in good health (CMV status not recorded). Some clones in this sample may be carry-over from other donors' samples.

This sequence joins TRBV9 and TRBJ2-3; a weak D match, TRBD2 (5 bases). V was shortened by 0 bases and J by 6 bases, with 17 bases between the two germline ends. The CDR3 is made up of 16 amino acids. Germline CDR1 is SGDLS and CDR2 is YYNGEE. The CDR3 spells CASSVGELGAADTQYF. In DNA, the CDR3 is TGTGCCAGCAGCGTAGGTGAACTAGGAGCGGCGGATACGCAGTATTTT.

The rearrangement joins TRBV2 to TRBJ1-1; D is perhaps TRBD1 (5 bases). This CDR3 has 15 residues. The germline gives CDR1 SNHLY, CDR2 FYNNEI. The CDR3 is CEPREGSERYTEAFF. The CDR3 bases are TGTGAGCCCAGGGAGGGGTCGGAAAGGTACACTGAAGCTTTCTTT.

This chain connects TRBV6-5 to TRBJ2-1, with 7 bases that match TRBD2. The V and J ends lost 5 bases and 12 bases, in that order; junction bases with no gene match: 10. This CDR3 region has 13 residues. In germline, CDR1 is MNHEY, CDR2 SVGAGI. The CDR3 DNA reads TGTGCCAGCAGTGATGGCGAGGGGAGGGTGCAGTTCTTC. Its translation is CASSDGEGRVQFF.

This clonotype showed up many times. V and J are TRBV27 and TRBJ2-1; 7 positions agree with TRBD2. The V gene end was trimmed by 3 bases and the J gene end by 3 bases; junction bases not matched to a gene: 5. This CDR3 comprises 15 residues. CDR1 and CDR2 (germline): MNHEY, SMNVEV (reference sequence). The CDR3 region has the DNA TGTGCCAGCAGTTTTCGGGGGGACCTCTACAATGAGCAGTTCTTC. Protein sequence: CASSFRGDLYNEQFF.

The gene calls are TRBV20-1 and TRBJ2-3; D call uncertain. The germline gives CDR1 DFQATT, CDR2 SNEGSKA (reference sequence). The CDR3 loop spans 10 amino acids. The ends were cut back, 5 bases at V and 4 bases at J, with 4 bases in the middle. As DNA, the CDR3 is TGCAGTGCTCCGGCAGATACGCAGTATTTT. This translates into CSAPADTQYF.

This rearrangement joins TRBV20-1 to TRBJ2-3; tentatively, D is TRBD1 (5 bases). Germline V gene lookup returns CDR1 DFQATT and CDR2 SNEGSKA (reference sequence). CDR3 size: 15 residues. With 3 bases removed from V and 1 base from J, the gap between germline ends came to 14 bases. CDR3 amino acids: CSASIREGGTDTQYF. CDR3 DNA: TGCAGTGCTAGTATCAGGGAAGGTGGCACAGATACGCAGTATTTT.

This clonotype was seen only a few times. V and J are TRBV12-3 or TRBV12-4 and TRBJ2-7, with 10 bases lining up with TRBD2. The CDR3 sequence is 14 residues long. V lost 6 bases to trimming and J lost 2 bases; unmatched junction nucleotides: 4. The CDR3, as DNA: TGTGCCAGCAGCCTAGCGGGAGACCCCTACGAGCAGTACTTC. Protein product: CASSLAGDPYEQYF.

The chain recombines TRBV12-3 or TRBV12-4 with TRBJ2-1, with D perhaps matching TRBD2 (6 bases). Trimming left V 8 bases short and J 8 bases short, with 22 bases between. This CDR3 contains 15 residues. The CDR3 loop reads CASRRLDEYGDEQFF. Here the CDR3 DNA reads TGTGCCAGCCGTAGACTAGATGAATACGGGGATGAGCAGTTCTTC.

J is TRBJ2-7 and V is TRBV7-2; perhaps D is TRBD1 or TRBD2 (5 bases each). The CDR3 runs to 13 residues. From germline, CDR1 is SGHTA and CDR2 FQGNSA. V lost 5 bases and J 3 bases, leaving 11 bases between the germline ends. The CDR3 DNA sequence: TGTGCCAGCAGCCTGGGACGAGACTACGAGCAGTACTTC. Translating it yields CASSLGRDYEQYF. Drawing the rest from reference TRBV7-2 and TRBJ2-7, the complete variable domain is GAGVSQSPSNKVTEKGKDVELRCDPISGHTALYWYRQSLGQGLEFLIYFQGNSAPDKSGLPSDRFSAERTGGSVSTLTIQRTQQEDSAVYLCASSLGRDYEQYFGPGTRLTVT.

The V gene is TRBV27, the J gene TRBJ2-3; tentative D call: TRBD2 (6 bases). CDR3 length: 19 residues. The germline V gene encodes CDR1 MNHEY and CDR2 SMNVEV (reference sequence). V was clipped by 5 bases and J by 2 bases, with 26 bases between them. CDR3 residues: CASSPYLNPGLVNTDTQYF. For the CDR3, the DNA is TGTGCCAGCAGTCCATACCTCAATCCGGGACTCGTGAACACAGATACGCAGTATTTT.

This chain uses TRBV20-1 with TRBJ1-5, with TRBD1 matching over 9 bases. The CDR3 length is 15 residues. CDR1 is DFQATT, CDR2 SNEGSKA, per germline (reference sequence). The V and J ends lost 4 bases and 6 bases, in that order; junction bases with no gene match: 10. CDR3 region: CSATRDRVDRQPQHF. The CDR3 DNA reads TGCAGTGCTACCCGGGACAGGGTGGACCGTCAGCCCCAGCATTTT.

The V and J genes are TRBV2 and TRBJ2-3; 9 bases agree with TRBD2. Germline values: CDR1 SNHLY, CDR2 FYNNEI. V lost 3 bases and J lost 3; bases outside the gene matches: 4. The CDR3 is 15 amino acids. CDR3 loop: CASSEWREGTDTQYF. The CDR3 nucleotides read TGTGCCAGCAGTGAGTGGCGGGAGGGAACAGATACGCAGTATTTT.

This clonotype was detected only a few times. This chain connects TRBV7-2 to TRBJ1-5; D gene ambiguous. Deletions cut 5 bases from V and 2 bases from J, with 19 bases between. Germline-derived CDR1 and CDR2 are SGHTA and FQGNSA. The CDR3 is 17 residues long. CDR3 sequence (DNA): TGTGCCAGCAGCCCCCGGGCACCTCGAAACGGCAATCAGCCCCAGCATTTT. Translating it yields CASSPRAPRNGNQPQHF.

This sequence joins TRBV7-8 and TRBJ2-2; D might be TRBD1 or TRBD2, each matching 5 bases. Germline lookup yields CDR1 SGHVS and CDR2 FQNEAQ. CDR3 size: 17 residues. Trimming pared 1 base from V and 4 bases from J, leaving 16 bases between. In DNA, the CDR3 is TGTGCCAGCAGCTTAGTTCTCCCGGGGCCCGGCACCGGGGAGCTGTTTTTT. Translation: CASSLVLPGPGTGELFF.

The V gene is TRBV27, the J gene TRBJ2-6, with 14 nucleotides matching TRBD2. Per the germline V gene, CDR1 is MNHEY and CDR2 is SMNVEV (reference sequence). After removal of 2 bases from V and 0 bases from J, the junction contained 3 bases not matched to a gene. CDR3 length: 19 amino acids. The CDR3 here is CASSLLGTSGGSGANVLTF. DNA for the CDR3: TGTGCCAGCAGTTTACTCGGGACTAGCGGGGGCTCTGGGGCCAACGTCCTGACTTTC.

The V call is TRBV7-8, the J call TRBJ2-7, with 7 bases matching TRBD1. The CDR3 runs to 15 residues. V trimming: 5 bases; J trimming: 4 bases; junction bases outside the gene matches: 11. Germline CDR1 is SGHVS and CDR2 is FQNEAQ. The chain's CDR3 is CASSPTSQGSYEQYF. CDR3 sequence (DNA): TGTGCCAGCAGCCCGACCTCACAGGGGAGTTACGAGCAGTACTTC.

J is TRBJ2-4 and V is TRBV4-3; unclear D gene. V lost 0 bases to trimming and J lost 5 bases, with 14 bases between them. Germline assignment: CDR1 LGHNA and CDR2 YSLEER. The CDR3 runs 16 residues. The CDR3 region is CASSQDLVGTQNIQYF. The CDR3 DNA reads as TGCGCCAGCAGCCAAGATCTGGTCGGTACCCAAAACATTCAGTACTTC.

This clonotype was observed a few times. The chain combines TRBV12-5 with TRBJ2-1; 9 nucleotides agree with TRBD1. Germline CDR1 LGHNT, CDR2 FRNRAP. V gave up 5 bases and J gave up 5 bases; unmatched junction bases: 4. This CDR3 is built from 14 residues. The CDR3 region has the DNA TGTGCTAGTGGTGACCGACAGGGGGACAATGAGCAGTTCTTC. This encodes CASGDRQGDNEQFF.

This sequence joins TRBV12-3 or TRBV12-4 and TRBJ2-1, with 9 bases lining up with TRBD2. V shed 6 bases and J 10 bases; nucleotides not matched to a gene: 4. The length of the CDR3 is 12 residues. CDR3 coding DNA: TGTGCCAGCAGCTTGACTAGCGGAGAGCAGTTCTTC. It translates to CASSLTSGEQFF.